The rows below give T cell receptor beta chains drawn from one sample of a study of regulatory and conventional T cells in RAG deficiency. Only in-frame clones appear in the TCRdb table, and some are missing; sequencing was by immunoSEQ multiplex PCR. Of roughly 30,000 clones listed, 75% to 95% are singletons. The same specimen was also included in a second study, on regulatory T cells.

Sequenced sample: Tregs sorted from blood. These receptors all come from a human donor in good health. The CDR3 runs from the conserved cysteine through the conserved F or W.

>TRBV27|TRBJ1-2
CASRPVPGQEGVWYGYTF
>TRBV5-8|TRBJ2-5
CASSFRDRKTQYF
>TRBV21-1|TRBJ1-6
CASLRTFSPLHF
>TRBV11-1|TRBJ2-5
CASSFRGEETQYF
>TRBV6-5|TRBJ2-7
CASRSRTVRSYEQYF
>TRBV6-5|TRBJ2-2
CASRTGNTGELFF
>TRBV7-8|TRBJ1-1
CASSFRNTEAFF
>TRBV11-2|TRBJ2-7
CASSLDWTGTYEQYF
>TRBV28|TRBJ1-6
CASRTANSPLHF
>TRBV29-1|TRBJ1-1
CSVVASWAEAFF
>TRBV5-4|TRBJ2-2
CASRAGEVAGELFF
>TRBV9|TRBJ2-5
CASSPDDRRLSRTQYF
>TRBV7-3|TRBJ2-2
CASSSMGFEEGPNTGELFF
>TRBV11-2|TRBJ1-2
CASSLDHYGYTF
>TRBV30|TRBJ2-1
CAWRVQGRINEQFF
>TRBV19|TRBJ1-2
CASSMARTNYGYTF
>TRBV7-8|TRBJ1-2
CASSPGQADPYGYTF
>TRBV5-3|TRBJ1-5
CARSRDRGSNQPQHF
>TRBV5-5|TRBJ2-3
CASSFPRGADTQYF
>TRBV5-1|TRBJ1-2
CASSLGGGNYGYTF
>TRBV6-1|TRBJ1-6
CASTSPDTWSPLHF
>TRBV7-2|TRBJ1-6
CASSRRDYYNSPLHF
>TRBV11-3|TRBJ2-1
CASSKTRGGGPNEQFF
>TRBV10-3|TRBJ1-3
CATTQRALSGNTIYF
>TRBV14|TRBJ1-1
CASSQGEEAFF
>TRBV14|TRBJ2-7
CASSRVSAPSYEQYF
>TRBV18|TRBJ1-6
CASSPTDNSPLHF
>TRBV20-1|TRBJ1-1
CSGRGNTEAFF
>TRBV29-1|TRBJ2-1
CSVGSFRFEQFF
>TRBV5-1|TRBJ2-1
CASSPLFPIRNEQFF
>TRBV6-5|TRBJ1-6
CASRRQGNSPLHF
>TRBV20-1|TRBJ1-2
CSGTDGYGYTF
>TRBV28|TRBJ1-5
CASTSSGFQPQHF
>TRBV10-3|TRBJ2-5
CAISGRDSSETQYF
>TRBV19|TRBJ2-5
CASRRFPGLAQETQYF
>TRBV2|TRBJ2-1
CASRAGENNEQFF
>TRBV15|TRBJ2-7
CATSRGIGQGVYEQYF
>TRBV19|TRBJ1-1
CASVGGPRRNTEAFF
>TRBV14|TRBJ2-5
CASSRGQGETQYF
>TRBV7-2|TRBJ2-1
CASSHSGGSYNEQFF
>TRBV7-9|TRBJ2-6
CASSSRDRKPGANVLTF
>TRBV5-5|TRBJ1-1
CASSFKGSTEAFF